The T cell receptor beta chain under discussion was sequenced for a study of blood T cell repertoires in COVID-19. Background on the study: The United States, Italy and Spain provided the acute and convalescent COVID-19 samples.

The CDR3 sequence is 14 residues long. From germline, CDR1 is SGDLS and CDR2 YYNGEE. The V and J ends lost 2 bases and 4 bases respectively, with 9 bases between them. The sample holds many counts of this clone. Source study methods: Amplified reference gene primers provided the basis for estimating nucleated cell counts. Assay: immunoSEQ multiplex PCR; the TCRdb copy retains only in-frame clones and omits some. D and trimming come from the DNA, and the V and J calls and clone size come from that table. The sample includes more than 85,000 clones, around 81% of them seen just once. Material: peripheral blood. This clonotype originated in a human donor in a cohort sampled during active or convalescent COVID-19. The chain is built from TRBV9 and TRBJ1-4; D perhaps matches TRBD1 (6 bases). The CDR3 spells CASSVQGSNEKLFF. CDR3 DNA sequence: TGTGCCAGCAGCGTTCAGGGGAGTAATGAAAAACTGTTTTTT.